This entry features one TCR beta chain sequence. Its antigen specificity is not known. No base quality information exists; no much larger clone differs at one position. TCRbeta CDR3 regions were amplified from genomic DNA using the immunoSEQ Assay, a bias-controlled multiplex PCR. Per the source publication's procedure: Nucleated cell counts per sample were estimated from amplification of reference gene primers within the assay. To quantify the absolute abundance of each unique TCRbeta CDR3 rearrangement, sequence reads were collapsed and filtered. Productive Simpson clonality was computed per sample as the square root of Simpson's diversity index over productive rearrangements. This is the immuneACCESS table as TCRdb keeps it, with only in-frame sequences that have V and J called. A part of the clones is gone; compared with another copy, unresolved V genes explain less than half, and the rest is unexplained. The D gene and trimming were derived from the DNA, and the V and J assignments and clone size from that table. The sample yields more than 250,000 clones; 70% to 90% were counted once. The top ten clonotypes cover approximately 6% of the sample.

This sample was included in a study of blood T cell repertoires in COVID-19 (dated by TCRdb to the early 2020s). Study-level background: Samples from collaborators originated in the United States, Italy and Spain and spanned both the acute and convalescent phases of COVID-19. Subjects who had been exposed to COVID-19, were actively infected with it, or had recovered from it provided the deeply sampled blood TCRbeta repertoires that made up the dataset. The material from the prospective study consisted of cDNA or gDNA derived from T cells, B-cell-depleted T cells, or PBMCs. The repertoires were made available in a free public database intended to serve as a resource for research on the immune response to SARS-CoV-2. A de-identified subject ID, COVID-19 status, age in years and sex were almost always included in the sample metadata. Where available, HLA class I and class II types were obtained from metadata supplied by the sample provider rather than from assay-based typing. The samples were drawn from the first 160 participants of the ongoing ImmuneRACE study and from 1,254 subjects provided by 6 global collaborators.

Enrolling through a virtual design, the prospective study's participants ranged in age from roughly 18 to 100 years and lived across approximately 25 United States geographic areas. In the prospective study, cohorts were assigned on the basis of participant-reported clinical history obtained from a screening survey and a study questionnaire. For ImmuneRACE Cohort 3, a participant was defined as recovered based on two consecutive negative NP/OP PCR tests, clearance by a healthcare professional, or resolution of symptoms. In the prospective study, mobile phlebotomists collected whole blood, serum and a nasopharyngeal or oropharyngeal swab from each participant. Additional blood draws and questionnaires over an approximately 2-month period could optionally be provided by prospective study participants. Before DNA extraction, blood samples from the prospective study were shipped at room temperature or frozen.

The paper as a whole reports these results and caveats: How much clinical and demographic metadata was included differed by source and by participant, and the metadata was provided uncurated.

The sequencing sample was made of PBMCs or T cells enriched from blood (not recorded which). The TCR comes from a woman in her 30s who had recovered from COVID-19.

The CDR3 has the sequence CASSIGRDNSPLHF. DNA sequence: TGTGCCAGTAGTATAGGACGGGATAATTCACCCCTCCACTTT. The V and J segments used are TRBV19 and TRBJ1-6, with the D segment identity uncertain. Taken from the germline V gene (reference sequence), the CDR1 and CDR2 loops are LNHDA and SQIVND. Its CDR3 holds 14 amino acids, cysteine through phenylalanine. Only the CDR3 DNA is retained, 42 bases long and in frame from the first base. Between the V and J ends, shortened by 1 base and 5 bases respectively, the junction contains 6 bases. The full variable domain, completed from the reference TRBV19 and TRBJ1-6 proteins outside the CDR3, reads DGGITQSPKYLFRKEGQNVTLSCEQNLNHDAMYWYRQDPGQGLRLIYYSQIVNDFQKGDIAEGYSVSREKKESFPLTVTSAQKNPTAFYLCASSIGRDNSPLHFGNGTRLTVT.